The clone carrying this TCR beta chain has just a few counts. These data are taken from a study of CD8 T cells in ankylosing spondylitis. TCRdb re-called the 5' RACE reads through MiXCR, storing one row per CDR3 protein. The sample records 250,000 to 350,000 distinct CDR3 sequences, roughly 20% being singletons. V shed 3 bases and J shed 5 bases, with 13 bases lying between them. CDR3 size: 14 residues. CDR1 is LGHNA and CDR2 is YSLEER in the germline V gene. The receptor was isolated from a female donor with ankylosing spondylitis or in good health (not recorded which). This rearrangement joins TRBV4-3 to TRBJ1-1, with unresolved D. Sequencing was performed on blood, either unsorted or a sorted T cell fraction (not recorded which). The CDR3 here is CASSHRPAETEAFF. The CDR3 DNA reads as TGCGCCAGCAGCCATAGGCCTGCTGAAACTGAAGCTTTCTTT.